This T cell receptor beta chain is from a study of blood T cell repertoires in COVID-19. Study at large: Italy, Spain and the United States were the sources of the convalescent and acute COVID-19 samples.

TCRdb's copy holds only in-frame clones and misses some; the assay was immunoSEQ multiplex PCR. The sample gives hundreds of thousands of clones, 85% to 90% of which show up once; under 3.5% is in the top ten. Cohorts were determined from participant-reported clinical history. The clonotype comes from a woman between 45 and 60 years old who had been exposed to COVID-19. Sequencing was carried out using PBMCs or T cells enriched from blood (not recorded which).

In nucleotides, the CDR3 is TGTGCCAGCAGTCCCCGAAACGGAGGGGTATCCTATAATTCACCCCTCCACTTT. Amino acids: CASSPRNGGVSYNSPLHF. The chain uses TRBV28 and TRBJ1-6, with a tentative D call TRBD1 (5 bases). Trimming removed 5 bases at V and 1 base at J, with 18 bases between. The CDR3 has 18 residues. CDR1 MDHEN and CDR2 SYDVKM come from the germline V gene.